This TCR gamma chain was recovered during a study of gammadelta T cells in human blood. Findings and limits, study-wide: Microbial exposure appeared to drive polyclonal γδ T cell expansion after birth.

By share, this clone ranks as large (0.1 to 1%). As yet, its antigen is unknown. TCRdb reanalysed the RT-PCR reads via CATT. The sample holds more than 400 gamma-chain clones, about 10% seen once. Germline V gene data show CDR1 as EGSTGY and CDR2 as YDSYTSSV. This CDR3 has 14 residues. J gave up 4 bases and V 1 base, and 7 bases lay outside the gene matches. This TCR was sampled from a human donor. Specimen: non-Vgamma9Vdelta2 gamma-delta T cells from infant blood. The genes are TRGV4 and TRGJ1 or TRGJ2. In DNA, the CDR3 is TGTGCCACCTGGGATGGCCGTTGGTATTATAAGAAACTCTTT. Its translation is CATWDGRWYYKKLF.